The 29 T cell receptor beta chains listed next were all sequenced from one sample in a study of blood T cell repertoires in COVID-19. Repertoires were generated with immunoSEQ multiplex PCR, while TCRdb's copy carries only in-frame clones and drops some. Of roughly 160,000 clones in the sample, roughly 84% are singletons; the top ten hold 2.5% to 3.5%. The specimen sequenced was peripheral blood. Receptor source: a woman aged 60-70 years with acute or convalescent COVID-19.

In its sample, this clone was seen once. The J gene is TRBJ1-6, the V gene TRBV5-5, with D unclear. From germline, CDR1 is SGHKS and CDR2 YYEKEE (reference sequence). V was cut by 0 bases and J by 7 bases, with 11 bases left in between. The CDR3 sequence is 15 residues long. The CDR3 loop reads CASSLVAGPNSPLHF. In nucleotides, the CDR3 is TGTGCCAGCAGCTTGGTGGCAGGTCCCAATTCACCCCTCCACTTT.

This chain joins TRBV28 and TRBJ1-4; 10 nucleotides line up with TRBD1. Per germline, CDR1 MDHEN and CDR2 SYDVKM. The CDR3 loop spans 14 amino acids. J lost 6 bases, V lost 6 bases, and 4 bases had no gene match. The CDR3 here is CASRGQGSDEKLFF. CDR3 bases: TGTGCCAGCAGGGGACAGGGGAGTGATGAAAAACTGTTTTTT.

The chain couples TRBV5-5 to TRBJ1-5; D is possibly TRBD1 (6 bases). Germline V CDR1 and CDR2: SGHKS, YYEKEE (reference sequence). This CDR3 has 17 amino acids. Trimming pared 4 bases from V and 2 bases from J, leaving 19 bases between. CDR3 sequence (DNA): TGTGCCAGCAGCCTTTCCATGCAGGCAGGGGGCAATCAGCCCCAGCATTTT. Translating gives CASSLSMQAGGNQPQHF.

This clone has just one count. CDR3 amino acids: CASSPILAGVQETQYF. Written as DNA, the CDR3 is TGTGCCAGCAGCCCAATTCTAGCGGGAGTCCAAGAGACCCAGTACTTC. The chain uses TRBV7-8 and TRBJ2-5; 10 bases fit TRBD2. Per the germline V gene, CDR1 is SGHVS and CDR2 is FQNEAQ. V gave up 5 bases and J gave up 1 base; unmatched junction bases: 7. This CDR3 region has 16 residues.

This rearrangement joins TRBV7-2 to TRBJ2-3, with D tentatively TRBD2 (5 bases). This CDR3 comprises 15 residues. Trimming cost V 1 base and J 1 base, with 9 bases left between them. CDR1 and CDR2 from the germline V gene are SGHTA and FQGNSA. CDR3 in DNA: TGTGCCAGCAGCTTAGGGAGTAGCGGCACAGATACGCAGTATTTT. Encoded protein: CASSLGSSGTDTQYF.

The chain recombines TRBV7-8 with TRBJ1-6; 7 bases are a match to TRBD1. The CDR3 covers 16 residues. Germline V gives CDR1 SGHVS, CDR2 FQNEAQ. Trimming took 4 bases from V and 3 from J; bases not matched to a gene: 6. The CDR3 sequence is CASSSTGVFYNSPLHF. CDR3 nucleotide sequence: TGTGCCAGCAGCTCTACAGGGGTCTTCTATAATTCACCCCTCCACTTT.

The V gene is TRBV11-2, the J gene TRBJ2-5; D might be TRBD1 (6 bases). Trimming removed 3 bases from V and 4 bases from J, with 15 bases in between. Looked up from germline, CDR1 is SGHAT and CDR2 is FQNNGV. This CDR3 region has 15 residues. This CDR3 reads CASSLVRGRIETQYF. In nucleotides, the CDR3 is TGTGCCAGCAGCTTGGTCAGGGGTAGAATAGAGACCCAGTACTTC.

This rearrangement joins TRBV9 to TRBJ2-1, with D possibly matching TRBD2 (6 bases). The germline gives CDR1 SGDLS, CDR2 YYNGEE. The CDR3 is 15 residues long. Trimming left V 4 bases short and J 2 bases short, with 13 bases between. CDR3 bases: TGTGCCAGCAGCCCACCGGGACTTGCCTACAATGAGCAGTTCTTC. It codes for CASSPPGLAYNEQFF.

The chain joins TRBV5-4 to TRBJ2-3, with 7 bases fitting TRBD2. Germline assignment: CDR1 SGHNT and CDR2 YYREEE (reference sequence). The CDR3 covers 18 residues. The V gene end was trimmed by 0 bases and the J gene end by 2 bases; junction bases not matched to a gene: 12. The CDR3 nucleotides read TGTGCCAGCAGCTTGGAGTGGGGAGGACTAGGGAACACAGATACGCAGTATTTT. Translated: CASSLEWGGLGNTDTQYF.

The chain recombines TRBV27 with TRBJ2-3; 10 nucleotides match TRBD2. CDR1 MNHEY and CDR2 SMNVEV come from the germline V gene (reference sequence). This CDR3 contains 15 residues. J lost 5 bases, V lost 8 bases, and 10 bases had no gene match. The CDR3 is CASGYERGGVDTQYF. CDR3 coding DNA: TGTGCCAGCGGCTACGAGCGGGGGGGCGTAGATACGCAGTATTTT.

The rearrangement links TRBV12-5 to TRBJ2-1; 7 bases fit TRBD1. The CDR3 loop spans 17 amino acids. V trimming: 7 bases; J trimming: 4 bases; junction bases outside the gene matches: 16. CDR1 and CDR2 from the germline V gene are LGHNT and FRNRAP. The CDR3 sequence: CASAILLGQVLYNEQFF. The CDR3 DNA sequence: TGTGCTAGTGCCATTTTACTAGGACAGGTGTTGTACAATGAGCAGTTCTTC. Based on the CDR3 plus reference TRBV12-5 and TRBJ2-1, the full variable domain is DARVTQTPRHKVTEMGQEVTMRCQPILGHNTVFWYRQTMMQGLELLAYFRNRAPLDDSGMPKDRFSAEMPDATLATLKIQPSEPRDSAVYFCASAILLGQVLYNEQFFGPGTRLTVL.

This chain uses TRBV2 with TRBJ2-7; 8 positions match TRBD2. Germline CDR1 reads SNHLY; CDR2 reads FYNNEI. V lost 7 bases and J lost 5; bases outside the gene matches: 7. The CDR3 spans 13 residues. This chain's CDR3 is CASNGGAIHEQYF. CDR3 bases: TGTGCCAGCAACGGGGGGGCTATCCACGAGCAGTACTTC.

The DNA for the CDR3 is TGTGCCAGCAGTTACCGGCCAGGGGGCGAATACGAGCAGTACTTC. Protein: CASSYRPGGEYEQYF. J is TRBJ2-7 and V is TRBV6-2 or TRBV6-3; 8 nucleotides match TRBD1. Germline values: CDR1 MNHEY, CDR2 SVGEGT. This CDR3 has 15 residues. Trimming at V came to 2 bases and at J to 4 bases, leaving 7 bases not matched to a gene.

As for this clone: This same CDR3 is encoded by further DNA sequences in the sample. The chain couples TRBV18 to TRBJ1-3, with D possibly TRBD1 on 5 matching bases. The germline gives CDR1 KGHSH, CDR2 LQKENI. Trimming stripped 3 bases from V and 0 bases from J, with 12 bases between. The CDR3 has 16 residues. CDR3 sequence: CASSPQGQSSGNTIYF. CDR3 nucleotide sequence: TGTGCCAGCTCACCTCAGGGTCAGAGCTCTGGAAACACCATATATTTT.

The J gene is TRBJ1-5, the V gene TRBV19; possibly TRBD1 for D (6 bases). Trimming removed 9 bases from V and 1 base from J, with 19 bases in between. The CDR3 runs 16 residues. Germline V gene sequence: CDR1 LNHDA, CDR2 SQIVND (reference sequence). CDR3 amino acids: CASQTGIWGSNQPQHF. The DNA for the CDR3 is TGTGCCAGCCAAACAGGGATTTGGGGAAGCAATCAGCCCCAGCATTTT.

This rearrangement joins TRBV3-1 (or the pseudogene TRBV3-2) to TRBJ1-2; possible D gene TRBD1, 5 bases. The CDR3 runs 14 residues. Per germline, CDR1 LGHDT and CDR2 YNNKEL (reference sequence). Trimming stripped 0 bases from V and 8 bases from J, with 13 bases between. CDR3: CASSQDISGIGYTF. The CDR3 DNA follows: TGTGCCAGCAGCCAAGATATTTCAGGGATCGGCTACACCTTC.

On this clone: Additional DNA sequences in this sample encode the identical CDR3. The chain employs TRBV7-2 and TRBJ1-5; D perhaps matches TRBD1 (6 bases). CDR3 size: 16 residues. The V gene lost 1 base and the J gene lost 0 bases, with 10 bases spanning the gap. CDR1 SGHTA and CDR2 FQGNSA come from the germline V gene. This CDR3 reads CASSLGTAYSNQPQHF. As DNA, the CDR3 is TGTGCCAGCAGCTTAGGGACAGCGTATAGCAATCAGCCCCAGCATTTT.

V is TRBV5-1 and J is TRBJ2-1; D may be TRBD2 (5 bases). The germline V and J ends were trimmed by 0 bases and 0 bases, with 10 bases remaining between them. The CDR3 extends over 16 amino acids. Looked up from germline, CDR1 is SGHRS and CDR2 is YFSETQ. As DNA, the CDR3 is TGCGCCAGCAGCTTGGTTGCGGGTAGCTCCTACAATGAGCAGTTCTTC. Translated, it gives CASSLVAGSSYNEQFF.

J is TRBJ2-6 and V is TRBV13; 7 nucleotides line up with TRBD1. CDR3 length equals 18 residues. J was trimmed by 3 bases and V by 5 bases; bases with no gene match: 13. From germline, CDR1 is PRHDT and CDR2 FYEKMQ (reference sequence). CDR3 in amino acids: CASSTGDSLSGGANVLTF. CDR3 nucleotides: TGTGCCAGCAGCACCGGGGACAGCCTCTCGGGTGGGGCCAACGTCCTGACTTTC.

In its sample, this clone was seen a few times. The chain couples TRBV2 to TRBJ1-5, with 8 bases aligning to TRBD1. The germline V gene has CDR1 SNHLY and CDR2 FYNNEI. V lost 4 bases to trimming and J lost 1 base; unmatched junction nucleotides: 0. The CDR3 is 14 amino acids. CDR3 sequence reads: CASSGTGSNQPQHF. For the CDR3, the DNA is TGTGCCAGCAGTGGGACAGGGAGCAATCAGCCCCAGCATTTT.

The gene calls are TRBV7-2 and TRBJ2-7; 10 bases agree with TRBD1. The V segment lost 3 bases and the J segment 1 base; nucleotides outside the gene matches: 9. The CDR3 extends over 17 amino acids. CDR1 SGHTA and CDR2 FQGNSA come from the germline V gene. The CDR3 nucleotides read TGTGCCAGCAGCTTCCAACACGGGACAGGGGTTTCCTACGAGCAGTACTTC. Translation gives CASSFQHGTGVSYEQYF. The variable domain in full, with the rest retrieved from reference TRBV7-2 and TRBJ2-7, is GAGVSQSPSNKVTEKGKDVELRCDPISGHTALYWYRQSLGQGLEFLIYFQGNSAPDKSGLPSDRFSAERTGGSVSTLTIQRTQQEDSAVYLCASSFQHGTGVSYEQYFGPGTRLTVT.

This clone showed up just once. The V call is TRBV11-2, the J call TRBJ2-7; 10 bases agree with TRBD1. V lost 6 bases to trimming and J lost 5 bases; unmatched junction nucleotides: 1. The CDR3 contains 12 residues. Germline V gene data show CDR1 as SGHAT and CDR2 as FQNNGV. The CDR3 sequence is CASRGQGHEQYF. CDR3 in DNA: TGTGCCAGCAGGGGACAGGGGCACGAGCAGTACTTC.

The V and J genes are TRBV19 and TRBJ2-7, with 7 bases lining up with TRBD2. V was clipped by 6 bases and J by 4 bases; unmatched bases: 15. There are 16 residues in the CDR3. Germline V gene data show CDR1 as LNHDA and CDR2 as SQIVND (reference sequence). CDR3 coding DNA: TGTGCCAGTAGCCCAAGAAGCCCAGCGGGGAGGTACGAGCAGTACTTC. It specifies CASSPRSPAGRYEQYF.

J is TRBJ1-1 and V is TRBV11-2; D might be TRBD1 (6 bases). V lost 4 bases to trimming and J lost 5 bases, with 17 bases between them. In germline, CDR1 is SGHAT, CDR2 FQNNGV. The CDR3 contains 15 residues. The CDR3 DNA is TGTGCCAGCAGCTCCCAAAGGGGGTCGAAGACTGAAGCTTTCTTT. Its translation: CASSSQRGSKTEAFF.

This clone is a singleton in its sample. This chain joins TRBV11-2 and TRBJ2-1; 14 bases fit TRBD2. The CDR3 contains 15 residues. In germline, CDR1 is SGHAT, CDR2 FQNNGV. The V gene end was trimmed by 5 bases and the J gene end by 6 bases; junction bases not matched to a gene: 3. This chain's CDR3 is CASSVTSGGGNEQFF. The CDR3 nucleotides are TGTGCCAGCAGCGTGACTAGCGGGGGGGGCAATGAGCAGTTCTTC.

The chain has TRBV19 and TRBJ1-1; TRBD1 might be the D (5 bases). Between the trimmed V and J ends, which lost 0 bases and 0 bases, there was a span of 11 bases. This CDR3 has 16 residues. Germline V gene sequence: CDR1 LNHDA, CDR2 SQIVND (reference sequence). CDR3 nucleotide sequence: TGTGCCAGTAGTATAGATGGCACAGGTTTGAACACTGAAGCTTTCTTT. Protein sequence: CASSIDGTGLNTEAFF.

The V call is TRBV3-1 (or the pseudogene TRBV3-2), the J call TRBJ2-1, with D hard to call. V was trimmed by 1 base and J by 5 bases, leaving 3 bases between them. The V gene's germline CDR1 is LGHDT and CDR2 YNNKEL (reference sequence). CDR3 length: 12 amino acids. CDR3 DNA sequence: TGTGCCAGCAGCCAAGCAAACAATGAGCAGTTCTTC. This gives the protein CASSQANNEQFF.

The chain joins TRBV3-1 (or the pseudogene TRBV3-2) to TRBJ1-2; no clear D gene. The germline V gene encodes CDR1 LGHDT and CDR2 YNNKEL (reference sequence). V gave up 3 bases and J gave up 0 bases, with 14 bases separating them. This CDR3 has 16 amino acids. CDR3 coding DNA: TGTGCCAGCAGCCATGAAGAAGCAGGTTCTAACTATGGCTACACCTTC. Translating it yields CASSHEEAGSNYGYTF.

This chain joins TRBV9 and TRBJ2-3, with D tentatively TRBD1 (5 bases). From germline, CDR1 is SGDLS and CDR2 YYNGEE. Trimming left V 4 bases short and J 7 bases short, with 10 bases between. This CDR3 contains 12 residues. CDR3 in amino acids: CASSPGINTQYF. For the CDR3, the DNA is TGTGCCAGCAGCCCAGGGATAAATACGCAGTATTTT.